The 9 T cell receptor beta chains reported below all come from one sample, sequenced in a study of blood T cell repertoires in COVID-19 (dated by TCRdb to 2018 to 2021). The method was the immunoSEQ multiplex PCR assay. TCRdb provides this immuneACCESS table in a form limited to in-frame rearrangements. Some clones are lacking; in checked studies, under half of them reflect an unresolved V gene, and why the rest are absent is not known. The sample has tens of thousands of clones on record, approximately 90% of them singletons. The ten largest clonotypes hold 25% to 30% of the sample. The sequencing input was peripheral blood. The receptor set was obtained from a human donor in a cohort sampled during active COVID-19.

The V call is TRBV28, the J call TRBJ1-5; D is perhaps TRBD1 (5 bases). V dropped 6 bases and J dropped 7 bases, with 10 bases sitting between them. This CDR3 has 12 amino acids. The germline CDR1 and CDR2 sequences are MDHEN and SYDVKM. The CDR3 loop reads CASRGGYQPQHF. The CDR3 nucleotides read TGTGCCAGCAGGGGGGGGTACCAGCCCCAGCATTTT.

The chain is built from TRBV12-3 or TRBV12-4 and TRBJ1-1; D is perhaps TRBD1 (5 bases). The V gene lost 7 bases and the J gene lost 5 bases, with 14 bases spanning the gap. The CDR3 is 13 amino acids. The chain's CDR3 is CASTPGTRTEAFF. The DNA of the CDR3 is TGTGCCAGCACCCCGGGGACTAGGACTGAAGCTTTCTTT.

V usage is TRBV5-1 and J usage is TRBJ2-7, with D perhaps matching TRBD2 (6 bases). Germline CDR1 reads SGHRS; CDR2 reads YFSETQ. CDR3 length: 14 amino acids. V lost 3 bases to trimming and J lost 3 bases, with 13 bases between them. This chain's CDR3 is CASSWVGAGYEQYF. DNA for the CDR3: TGCGCCAGCAGCTGGGTTGGAGCGGGCTACGAGCAGTACTTC. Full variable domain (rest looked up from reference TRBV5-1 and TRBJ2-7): KAGVTQTPRYLIKTRGQQVTLSCSPISGHRSVSWYQQTPGQGLQFLFEYFSETQRNKGNFPGRFSGRQFSNSRSEMNVSTLELGDSALYLCASSWVGAGYEQYFGPGTRLTVT.

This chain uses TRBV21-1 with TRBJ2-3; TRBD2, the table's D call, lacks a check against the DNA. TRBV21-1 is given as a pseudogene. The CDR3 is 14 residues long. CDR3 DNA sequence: TGTGCCAGCAGCAATAGCGGGAAGGTAGATACGCAGTATTTT. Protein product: CASSNSGKVDTQYF.

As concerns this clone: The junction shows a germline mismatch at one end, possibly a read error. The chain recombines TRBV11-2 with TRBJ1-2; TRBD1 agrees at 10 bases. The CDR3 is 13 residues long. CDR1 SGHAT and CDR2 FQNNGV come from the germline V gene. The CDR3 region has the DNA TGTGCCAGCAGCTTGCCTCCTCTGGACAGGGGGGAGTTC. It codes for CASSLPPLDRGEF. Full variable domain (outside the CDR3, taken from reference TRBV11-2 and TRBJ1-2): EAGVAQSPRYKIIEKRQSVAFWCNPISGHATLYWYQQILGQGPKLLIQFQNNGVVDDSQLPKDRFSAERLKGVDSTLKIQPAKLEDSAVYLCASSLPPLDRGEFGSGTRLTVV.

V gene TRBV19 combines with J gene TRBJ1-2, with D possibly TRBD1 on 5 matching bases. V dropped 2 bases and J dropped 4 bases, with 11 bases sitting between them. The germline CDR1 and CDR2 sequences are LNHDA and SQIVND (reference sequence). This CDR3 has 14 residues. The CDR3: CASSISRGGYGYTF. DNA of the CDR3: TGTGCCAGTAGTATATCGAGGGGAGGCTATGGCTACACCTTC.

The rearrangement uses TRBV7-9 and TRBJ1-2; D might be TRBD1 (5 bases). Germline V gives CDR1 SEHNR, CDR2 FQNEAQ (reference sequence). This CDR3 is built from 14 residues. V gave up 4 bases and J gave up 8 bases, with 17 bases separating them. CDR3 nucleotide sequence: TGTGCCAGCAGCTACGGGCAGGGTCCAAGGGGCTACACCTTC. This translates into CASSYGQGPRGYTF.

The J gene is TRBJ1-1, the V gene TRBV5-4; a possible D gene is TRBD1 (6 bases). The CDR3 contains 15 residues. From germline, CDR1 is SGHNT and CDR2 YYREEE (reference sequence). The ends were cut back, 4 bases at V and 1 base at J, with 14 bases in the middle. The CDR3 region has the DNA TGTGCCAGCAGCCCCGGGGGGCGACAGAACACTGAAGCTTTCTTT. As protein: CASSPGGRQNTEAFF.

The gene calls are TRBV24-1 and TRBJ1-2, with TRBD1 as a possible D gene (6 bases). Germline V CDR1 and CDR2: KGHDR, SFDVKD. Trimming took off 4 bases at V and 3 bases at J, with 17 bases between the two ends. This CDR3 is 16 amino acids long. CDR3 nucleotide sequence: TGTGCCACCAGTGACCCCCATGGGGGCAGAGACTATGGCTACACCTTC. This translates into CATSDPHGGRDYGYTF.